Listed here are 2 T cell receptor beta chains from one sample, sequenced in a study of shared clonotypes between healthy human individuals. Sequencing was performed with immunoSEQ multiplex PCR; in TCRdb, only in-frame clones are kept and a portion is missing. Altogether more than 1.2 million clones are present, about 98.5% being singletons, with the ten largest covering under 0.45%. The sequencing input was naive CD4+ T cells sorted from blood. This sample's subset: CD45RA+ positively selected. The receptor source for this set is a man in his thirties or forties in good health.

V gene TRBV19 combines with J gene TRBJ2-7; TRBD2 matches at 11 bases. The germline CDR1 and CDR2 sequences are LNHDA and SQIVND (reference sequence). The V gene end was trimmed by 5 bases and the J gene end by 3 bases; junction bases not matched to a gene: 3. This CDR3 region has 14 residues. This CDR3 reads CASSLLAGDYEQYF. CDR3 DNA sequence: TGTGCCAGTAGTTTACTAGCGGGAGACTACGAGCAGTACTTC.

This clone has only one observation. The rearrangement links TRBV9 to TRBJ1-1, with a possible D match to TRBD1 (5 bases). V was clipped by 0 bases and J by 2 bases, with 14 bases between them. The germline V gene encodes CDR1 SGDLS and CDR2 YYNGEE. This CDR3 comprises 16 residues. The CDR3 protein is CASSVGAGPLNTEAFF. In nucleotides, the CDR3 is TGTGCCAGCAGCGTAGGGGCAGGGCCTCTTAACACTGAAGCTTTCTTT.